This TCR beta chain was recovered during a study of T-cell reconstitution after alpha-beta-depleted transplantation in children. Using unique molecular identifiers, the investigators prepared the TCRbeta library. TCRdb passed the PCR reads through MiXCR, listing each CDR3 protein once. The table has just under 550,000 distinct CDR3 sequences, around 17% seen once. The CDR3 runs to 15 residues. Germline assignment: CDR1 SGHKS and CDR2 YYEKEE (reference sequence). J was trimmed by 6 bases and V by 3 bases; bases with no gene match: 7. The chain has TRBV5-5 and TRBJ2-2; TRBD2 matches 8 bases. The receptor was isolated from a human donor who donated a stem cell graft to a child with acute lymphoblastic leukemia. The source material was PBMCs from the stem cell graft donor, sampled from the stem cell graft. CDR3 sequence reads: CASSSGTSLAGELFF. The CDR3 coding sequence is TGTGCCAGCAGCTCCGGGACTAGTCTGGCCGGGGAGCTGTTTTTT.